Listed below are T cell receptor beta chains from one sample, sequenced in a study of cytomegalovirus exposure and HLA in healthy donors. Profiled with immunoSEQ multiplex PCR; TCRdb holds only in-frame clones, not every one. The sample has approximately 160,000 clones, about 77% seen once. Sequencing was done on a sample of PBMCs. These receptors originate from a male donor in good health and CMV-seropositive. Each CDR3 is given with its conserved first and last residue. The order of the fields is D gene, V gene, clone size, J gene, CDR3 protein, CDR3 DNA. D genes are given only for firm matches. Some rows mark clone size as missing; the rest say once, few, many or name a class of expanded clone.

-	TRBV11-2	-	TRBJ2-3	CASSLRSITDTQYF	TGTGCCAGCAGCTTACGGTCTATCACAGATACGCAGTATTTT
-	TRBV9	-	TRBJ1-1	CASSPKARAKSMNTEAFF	TGTGCCAGCAGCCCTAAAGCGAGGGCCAAGTCTATGAACACTGAAGCTTTCTTT
TRBD2	TRBV10-2	-	TRBJ2-3	CASVGRSGGTDTQYF	TGCGCCAGCGTGGGCAGAAGCGGGGGCACAGATACGCAGTATTTT
TRBD1	TRBV27	few	TRBJ1-2	CASSLAGTGDGYTF	TGTGCCAGCAGTTTGGCCGGGACAGGGGATGGCTACACCTTC
-	TRBV5-6	once	TRBJ1-3	CASTLVGGEGPGNTIYF	TGTGCCAGCACCCTCGTCGGGGGTGAGGGACCTGGAAACACCATATATTTT
TRBD1	TRBV6-6	-	TRBJ1-5	CASSPRGQGNQPQHF	TGTGCCAGCAGCCCCCGGGGACAGGGCAATCAGCCCCAGCATTTT
-	TRBV19	-	TRBJ1-2	CASRRYPGYGYTF	TGTGCCAGTAGACGGTACCCGGGGTATGGCTACACCTTC
-	TRBV6-5	-	TRBJ1-1	CASSLAPANTEAFF	TGTGCCAGCAGTTTAGCCCCAGCGAACACTGAAGCTTTCTTT
TRBD1	TRBV2	-	TRBJ1-5	CASREGAHQPQHF	TGTGCCAGCAGGGAGGGGGCCCATCAGCCCCAGCATTTT
TRBD1	TRBV6-1	-	TRBJ1-1	CASSAGTVSWGTEAFF	TGTGCCAGCAGTGCGGGGACAGTTAGTTGGGGCACTGAAGCTTTCTTT
-	TRBV10-3	-	TRBJ1-2	CAISDRGGYTF	TGTGCCATCAGTGACAGAGGCGGCTACACCTTC
-	TRBV2	-	TRBJ1-2	CASLRTEFHGYTF	TGTGCCAGCCTAAGGACAGAGTTCCATGGCTACACCTTC
TRBD2	TRBV7-8	-	TRBJ2-7	CASSLGPSGYEQYF	TGTGCCAGCAGCTTAGGTCCTAGCGGGTACGAGCAGTACTTC
TRBD1	TRBV7-9	once	TRBJ1-2	CASSSSVTGPGEGYTF	TGTGCCAGCAGCTCTTCCGTGACAGGGCCGGGGGAGGGCTACACCTTC
TRBD1	TRBV19	-	TRBJ1-4	CASSIGRGQGYNEKLFF	TGTGCCAGTAGTATCGGGAGGGGACAGGGTTATAATGAAAAACTGTTTTTT
TRBD1	TRBV29-1	once	TRBJ2-4	CSAGTGENIQYF	TGCAGCGCCGGGACAGGGGAAAACATTCAGTACTTC
TRBD2	TRBV2	-	TRBJ2-3	CASSMRLGLTTSTDTQYF	TGTGCCAGCAGTATGCGGCTGGGACTAACAACCTCCACAGATACGCAGTATTTT
TRBD1	TRBV5-5	few	TRBJ1-1	CASSLKGGVPLNTEAFF	TGTGCCAGCAGCTTGAAAGGGGGCGTTCCGTTGAACACTGAAGCTTTCTTT
TRBD1	TRBV6-5	-	TRBJ1-1	CASRPPTGEAFF	TGTGCCAGCAGACCTCCGACAGGGGAGGCTTTCTTT
TRBD1	TRBV19	-	TRBJ2-6	CASRDRTGQRVSGANVLTF	TGTGCCAGTAGAGATAGAACGGGACAGAGAGTCTCTGGGGCCAACGTCCTGACTTTC
TRBD2	TRBV2	-	TRBJ2-7	CASTRGASGVYEQYF	TGTGCCAGCACCCGAGGGGCTAGCGGGGTTTACGAGCAGTACTTC
TRBD1	TRBV6-5	-	TRBJ2-4	CASSYGGQVDIQYF	TGTGCCAGCAGTTACGGTGGACAGGTGGACATTCAGTACTTC
TRBD1	TRBV30	-	TRBJ2-1	CARRQTGVENEQFF	TGTGCCCGCCGTCAAACAGGGGTCGAGAATGAGCAGTTCTTC
-	TRBV25-1	-	TRBJ1-4	CASSGSTGGGEKLFF	TGTGCCAGCAGTGGGTCCACGGGTGGGGGCGAAAAACTGTTTTTT
-	TRBV6-5	-	TRBJ1-4	CASTPGGKLFF	TGTGCCAGCACCCCGGGCGGGAAACTGTTTTTT
-	TRBV12-2	-	TRBJ2-1	CASRPRTGGNEQFF	TGTGCAAGTCGCCCCAGGACAGGGGGGAATGAGCAGTTCTTC
-	TRBV10-3	-	TRBJ1-1	CAIREGQTEAFF	TGTGCCATCAGGGAGGGGCAGACTGAAGCTTTCTTT
TRBD1	TRBV19	-	TRBJ1-1	CASSRGQGIGEAFF	TGTGCCAGTAGTAGGGGACAGGGGATCGGTGAAGCTTTCTTT
-	TRBV5-1	-	TRBJ2-1	CASRRVTGSYNEQFF	TGCGCCAGCAGGAGGGTGACGGGTTCCTACAATGAGCAGTTCTTC
-	TRBV21-1	-	TRBJ1-3	CASSAAGTGNTIYF	TGTGCCAGCAGCGCTGCTGGGACAGGAAACACCATATATTTT
-	TRBV5-1	-	TRBJ2-3	CASSLAAPADTQYF	TGCGCCAGCAGCTTAGCGGCACCCGCAGATACGCAGTATTTT
TRBD1	TRBV6-5	-	TRBJ2-7	CASSKRDRDYEQYF	TGTGCCAGCAGTAAAAGGGACAGGGACTACGAGCAGTACTTC
TRBD2	TRBV2	-	TRBJ2-3	CASSERVAGGPDTQYF	TGTGCCAGCAGTGAAAGGGTAGCGGGGGGCCCAGATACGCAGTATTTT
-	TRBV11-3	few	TRBJ2-1	CASSPPGYNEQFF	TGTGCCAGCAGCCCCCCAGGCTACAATGAGCAGTTCTTC
TRBD1	TRBV30	few	TRBJ2-7	CAWSMTGQITF	TGTGCCTGGAGTATGACAGGGCAGATTACTTTC
-	TRBV4-1	few	TRBJ2-7	CASSQDQGGTSYEQYF	TGCGCCAGCAGCCAAGATCAGGGAGGCACCTCCTACGAGCAGTACTTC